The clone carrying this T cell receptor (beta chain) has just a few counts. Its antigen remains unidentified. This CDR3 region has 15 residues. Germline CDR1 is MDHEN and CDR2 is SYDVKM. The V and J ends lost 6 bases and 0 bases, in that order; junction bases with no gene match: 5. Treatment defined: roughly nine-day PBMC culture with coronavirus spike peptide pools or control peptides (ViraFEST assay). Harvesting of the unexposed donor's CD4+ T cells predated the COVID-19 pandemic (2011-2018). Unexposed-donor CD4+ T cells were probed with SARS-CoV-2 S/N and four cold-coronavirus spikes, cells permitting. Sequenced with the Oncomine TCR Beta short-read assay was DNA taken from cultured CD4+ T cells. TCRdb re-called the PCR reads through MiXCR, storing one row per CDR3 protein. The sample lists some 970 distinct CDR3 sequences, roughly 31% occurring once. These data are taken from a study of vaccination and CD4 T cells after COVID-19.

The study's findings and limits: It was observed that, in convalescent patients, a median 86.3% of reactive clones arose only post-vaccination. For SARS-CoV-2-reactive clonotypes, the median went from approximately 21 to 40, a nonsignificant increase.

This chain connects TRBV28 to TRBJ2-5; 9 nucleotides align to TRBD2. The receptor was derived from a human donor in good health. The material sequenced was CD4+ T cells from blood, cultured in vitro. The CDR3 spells CASRAAGGYQETQYF. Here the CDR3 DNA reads TGTGCCAGCAGGGCCGCGGGGGGGTACCAAGAGACCCAGTACTTC.